One and the same sample provided the 10 T cell receptor beta chains below, sequenced in a study of T cell repertoires in cytomegalovirus infection. No antigens are known for them. Each CDR3 protein gets one entry after TCRdb re-called the reads with MiXCR. Here the sample spans hundreds of thousands of distinct CDR3 sequences, around 29% being singletons. The source material was cultured CD8+ T cells from PBMCs, sampled from culture after CMV antigen stimulation. These receptors all stem from a human donor in good health (CMV status not recorded). Some clones in this sample may be carry-over from other donors' samples.

The V call is TRBV7-2, the J call TRBJ1-6; 7 nucleotides match TRBD1. Trimming took 0 bases from V and 10 from J; bases not matched to a gene: 12. CDR1 and CDR2 (germline): SGHTA, FQGNSA. The CDR3 is made up of 17 amino acids. This CDR3 is CASSLANQTGKKSPLHF. As DNA, the CDR3 is TGTGCCAGCAGCTTAGCGAATCAGACAGGGAAGAAATCACCCCTCCACTTT.

This clonotype was counted ten times or more. This chain joins TRBV15 and TRBJ2-3; a weak D match, TRBD1 (6 bases). Looked up from germline, CDR1 is LNHNV and CDR2 is YYDKDF (reference sequence). V was shortened by 3 bases and J by 4 bases, with 8 bases between the two germline ends. The CDR3 runs 13 residues. CDR3: CATSRDSADTQYF. The CDR3 bases are TGTGCCACCAGCAGGGACAGCGCAGATACGCAGTATTTT.

The chain uses TRBV13 and TRBJ2-5; 9 nucleotides line up with TRBD2. Germline V gives CDR1 PRHDT, CDR2 FYEKMQ (reference sequence). This CDR3 contains 16 residues. With 1 base clipped from V and 3 bases from J, the junction kept 6 bases outside the gene matches. The CDR3 loop reads CASSLVGLAGKETQYF. CDR3 DNA sequence: TGTGCCAGCAGCTTAGTGGGCCTAGCGGGGAAAGAGACCCAGTACTTC.

The V call is TRBV7-4, the J call TRBJ2-7; 9 bases are a match to TRBD2. The CDR3 loop spans 15 amino acids. V was clipped by 5 bases and J by 3 bases; unmatched bases: 8. Germline loops: CDR1 SGHVT, CDR2 SQSDAQ. The CDR3 DNA sequence: TGTGCCAGCAGCCGTCAAGGACTAGCGAACTACGAGCAGTACTTC. This codes for CASSRQGLANYEQYF.

This chain connects TRBV10-3 to TRBJ2-5; 8 positions match TRBD2. The V gene end was trimmed by 6 bases and the J gene end by 5 bases; junction bases not matched to a gene: 8. The CDR3 has 14 amino acids. Germline-derived CDR1 and CDR2 are ENHRY and SYGVKD. The CDR3 loop is CAIRGLEVSETQYF. CDR3 DNA sequence: TGTGCCATCAGGGGACTAGAGGTTTCGGAGACCCAGTACTTC.

The chain uses TRBV10-3 and TRBJ2-7; D gene unclear. V was shortened by 0 bases and J by 6 bases, with 3 bases between the two germline ends. This CDR3 region has 11 residues. Germline V gene sequence: CDR1 ENHRY, CDR2 SYGVKD. In nucleotides, the CDR3 is TGTGCCATCAGTGAGTCTGGCGAGCAGTACTTC. Residues: CAISESGEQYF.

The rearrangement uses TRBV10-3 and TRBJ2-6; TRBD2 might be the D (5 bases). Trimming took 6 bases from V and 0 from J, leaving 15 bases between them. The CDR3 has 17 amino acids. Germline V gene sequence: CDR1 ENHRY, CDR2 SYGVKD. The CDR3 here is CAIRKRDPFSGANVLTF. In DNA, the CDR3 is TGTGCCATCAGGAAGAGGGATCCTTTCTCTGGGGCCAACGTCCTGACTTTC.

This clonotype was detected once. DNA for the CDR3: TGTGCCAGCAGCCCCGGGACAGGGGTGAATGAAAAACTGTTTTTT. Protein product: CASSPGTGVNEKLFF. The chain has TRBV6-8 and TRBJ1-4, with 10 bases aligning to TRBD1. The CDR3 extends over 15 amino acids. The germline gives CDR1 MNHGY, CDR2 SAAAGT. V dropped 6 bases and J dropped 5; count of bases not matched to a gene: 6.

J is TRBJ1-4 and V is TRBV28; a possible D gene is TRBD1 (5 bases). The CDR3 consists of 14 residues. The V gene lost 3 bases and the J gene lost 6 bases, with 11 bases spanning the gap. Germline CDR1 reads MDHEN; CDR2 reads SYDVKM. The CDR3 protein is CASSFAGTDEKLFF. CDR3 coding DNA: TGTGCCAGCAGTTTTGCAGGGACCGATGAAAAACTGTTTTTT. The full variable domain, with the rest looked up from reference TRBV28 and TRBJ1-4, is DVKVTQSSRYLVKRTGEKVFLECVQDMDHENMFWYRQDPGLGLRLIYFSYDVKMKEKGDIPEGYSVSREKKERFSLILESASTNQTSMYLCASSFAGTDEKLFFGSGTQLSVL.

This clonotype was counted only a few times. This chain joins TRBV6-4 and TRBJ2-1; D tentatively fits TRBD1 or TRBD2 (6 bases each). Germline lookup yields CDR1 MRHNA and CDR2 SNTAGT. With 2 bases removed from V and 8 bases from J, the gap between germline ends came to 16 bases. The CDR3 consists of 15 residues. DNA of the CDR3: TGTGCCAGCAGTGACCACCCGTTGGGGGGCGATGAGCAGTTCTTC. This gives the protein CASSDHPLGGDEQFF.